This T cell receptor (beta chain) is drawn from a study of sequential checkpoint blockade in melanoma (dated by TCRdb to 2018 to 2020). Notes on the research overall: Using 1:1 randomization, the trial assigned patients either to first-line nivolumab followed by ipilimumab (arm A) or to ipilimumab followed by nivolumab (arm B). Maintenance nivolumab came after each of the two trial sequences.

The investigation overall reported the following: Validation of the response-prediction model combining TCR metrics and mutation burden is needed in larger, independent patient cohorts.

CDR1 and CDR2, per the germline V gene (reference sequence), are SGHKS and YYEKEE. V trim: 4 bases; J trim: 1 base; unmatched bases: 7. Counted from cysteine to phenylalanine, this CDR3 has 15 amino acids. Only the CDR3 DNA is retained, 45 bases long and in frame from the first base. The sample's treatment or condition label, decoded: randomized to nivolumab then ipilimumab (arm A) or the reverse (arm B). None of the patients in the trial had previously been given DNA-damaging chemotherapy. Live CD3+CD8+ cells negative for CD19 and CD56 were sorted from thawed PBMCs on a FACS Aria II flow cytometer. Samples were obtained from patients with melanoma enrolled in CheckMate 064, a randomized, open-label phase II trial of sequential checkpoint blockade. Peripheral blood mononuclear cells were collected by leukapheresis, purified using Ficoll-Paque, and frozen in human serum containing approximately 9.1% DMSO. Purity of sorted blood CD3+CD8+ cells was verified at >98% immediately after sorting, followed by DNA extraction.

The immunoSEQ Assay was used to immunosequence TCRbeta CDR3 regions from genomic DNA. Before high-throughput sequencing, genomic DNA was amplified using bias-controlled multiplex PCR. From the authors' description of their analysis: To quantify the absolute abundance of each unique TCRbeta CDR3 region, the sequences were collapsed and filtered. Clonality, defined as 1 minus Pielou's evenness, was calculated using productive rearrangements only. Clones with significantly greater frequencies in on-treatment versus baseline samples were identified using a previously published method. Entries here come from immuneACCESS through TCRdb and include only in-frame sequences with V and J called. Some clones fail to appear in such tables; in the studies checked, an unresolved V gene covers under half of the shortfall, and the cause of the remainder is unknown. V, J and clone size derive from that table, while D and trimming were established from the DNA sequence. The sample table records approximately 10,000 clones; more than 65% of these occur just once. Jointly, the top ten make up about a sixth of the sample.

As to this clone: The specificity of this receptor is unknown. There are no base qualities to consult, and no much larger clone falls within one base.

Source: CD8+ T cells sorted from blood (inferred from file names), taken from a patient given nivolumab and ipilimumab in sequence. Here the chain combines TRBV5-5 and TRBJ1-1; 7 bases in the junction line up with TRBD1. The clonotype originates from a human donor with melanoma. Read as DNA, the sequence is TGTGCCAGCAGCCATCCGCGGACAGGGAACACTGAAGCTTTCTTT. It codes for CASSHPRTGNTEAFF.